Reported below is one T cell receptor beta chain. The antigen remains undetermined. From the reads, TCRdb called clonotypes with MiXCR, one entry per CDR3 protein. The sample holds about 220,000 distinct CDR3 sequences, about 38% seen once. The germline V and J ends were trimmed by 7 bases and 2 bases, with 11 bases remaining between them. The CDR3 length is 13 residues. The germline CDR1 and CDR2 sequences are LNHDA and SQIVND (reference sequence). The data derive from a study of T cell repertoires in cytomegalovirus infection. Study background: Public TCR beta signatures provided an indication of both CMV infection and a matching HLA type.

Study results and caveats: Predominance within the ex vivo response was attributable to HLA-C-restricted CMV-specific TCR beta clonotypes.

The TCR sequence derives from a human donor in good health (CMV status not recorded). Some clones in this sample may be carry-over from other donors' samples. The sequences come from CD8+ T cells from cultured PBMCs, collected from culture after CMV antigen stimulation. V gene TRBV19 combines with J gene TRBJ1-2; no clear D gene. This CDR3 is CASISPGNYGYTF. CDR3 coding DNA: TGTGCCAGTATAAGTCCGGGGAACTATGGCTACACCTTC.